A single sample gave rise to the 10 T cell receptor beta chains below, sequenced in a study of cytomegalovirus exposure and HLA in healthy donors. Primers: 60 Vbeta forward and 13 Jbeta reverse. The assay was immunoSEQ multiplex PCR, and TCRdb's table has in-frame clones only and misses some. The sample records about 140,000 clones, 70% to 85% being singletons. The specimen sequenced was PBMCs. Receptor source: a man aged 35-49 years in good health and CMV-seronegative.

The table lists this clone with a count of one. The chain recombines TRBV30 with TRBJ2-7; TRBD2 matches at 12 bases. Looked up from germline, CDR1 is GTSNPN and CDR2 is SVGIG (reference sequence). V trimming: 0 bases; J trimming: 6 bases; junction bases outside the gene matches: 3. This CDR3 comprises 14 residues. The CDR3 spells CAWSVQGLAGEQYF. The CDR3 bases are TGTGCCTGGAGTGTACAGGGACTAGCGGGCGAGCAGTACTTC.

This clone was observed a handful of times. The chain combines TRBV18 with TRBJ2-1, with 7 bases identical to TRBD2. This CDR3 region has 18 residues. J gave up 7 bases and V 0 bases, and 15 bases lay outside the gene matches. The germline CDR1 and CDR2 sequences are KGHSH and LQKENI. The CDR3 DNA sequence: TGTGCCAGCTCACCACCGAGGTTAGAGCGCGGGAGTAGAAATGAGCAGTTCTTC. Amino acid sequence: CASSPPRLERGSRNEQFF. Full variable domain (missing parts from reference TRBV18 and TRBJ2-1): NAGVMQNPRHLVRRRGQEARLRCSPMKGHSHVYWYRQLPEEGLKFMVYLQKENIIDESGMPKERFSAEFPKEGPSILRIQQVVRGDSAAYFCASSPPRLERGSRNEQFFGPGTRLTVL.

Comments on this clone: Other DNA variants within this sample encode the same CDR3. This chain connects TRBV18 to TRBJ2-3; no clear D. V shed 3 bases and J shed 3 bases, with 7 bases lying between them. This CDR3 spans 13 amino acids. Germline assignment: CDR1 KGHSH and CDR2 LQKENI. CDR3 sequence reads: CASSPPGTDTQYF. The CDR3 DNA is TGTGCCAGCTCACCCCCCGGGACAGATACGCAGTATTTT.

This clone appeared a few times. The genes are TRBV7-2 and TRBJ2-5, with unresolved D. Trimming left V 5 bases short and J 4 bases short, with 11 bases between. Germline V CDR1 and CDR2: SGHTA, FQGNSA. The CDR3 runs 13 residues. CDR3 sequence: CASSVQVGETQYF. CDR3 DNA: TGTGCCAGCAGCGTTCAGGTGGGAGAGACCCAGTACTTC.

V usage is TRBV9 and J usage is TRBJ1-1; D remains unclear. CDR3 size: 14 residues. With 0 bases removed from V and 0 bases from J, the gap between germline ends came to 6 bases. Germline CDR1 SGDLS, CDR2 YYNGEE. The CDR3 sequence: CASSVATMNTEAFF. DNA for the CDR3: TGTGCCAGCAGCGTAGCTACTATGAACACTGAAGCTTTCTTT. Looking up the rest from reference TRBV9 and TRBJ1-1 gives the full variable domain: DSGVTQTPKHLITATGQRVTLRCSPRSGDLSVYWYQQSLDQGLQFLIQYYNGEERAKGNILERFSAQQFPDLHSELNLSSLELGDSALYFCASSVATMNTEAFFGQGTRLTVV.

This chain joins TRBV29-1 and TRBJ2-3, with TRBD2 matching over 8 bases. V trimming: 4 bases; J trimming: 1 base; junction bases outside the gene matches: 19. From germline, CDR1 is SQVTM and CDR2 ANQGSEA. CDR3 length: 19 amino acids. In DNA, the CDR3 is TGCAGCGTTGGAGACCCCCAGGGCGGGGGGTCGTATCGCACAGATACGCAGTATTTT. Translating gives CSVGDPQGGGSYRTDTQYF.

The chain links TRBV14 to TRBJ2-7, with 9 nucleotides matching TRBD2. Trimming at V came to 0 bases and at J to 7 bases, leaving 1 base not matched to a gene. Germline V gene sequence: CDR1 SGHDN, CDR2 FVKESK. This CDR3 has 13 residues. The CDR3 sequence is CASSQDLAGEQYF. The CDR3 DNA sequence: TGTGCCAGCAGCCAAGACCTAGCGGGGGAGCAGTACTTC.

The V call is TRBV16, the J call TRBJ1-2; tentatively, D is TRBD1 (6 bases). This CDR3 has 13 residues. Trimming shortened V by 4 bases and J by 6 bases, and 12 bases separated the two germline ends. CDR1 and CDR2 (germline): KGHSY, FQNENV. The CDR3 loop is CASSPSAGDGYTF. CDR3 bases: TGTGCCAGCAGCCCCTCTGCAGGGGATGGCTACACCTTC.

The chain uses TRBV11-2 and TRBJ2-1, with 8 nucleotides matching TRBD1. The CDR3 is 15 amino acids. V lost 7 bases, J lost 4 bases, and 9 bases stayed unmatched. Germline lookup yields CDR1 SGHAT and CDR2 FQNNGV. The CDR3 DNA follows: TGTGCCAGCACCCAGGGGGCTAGCGAATACAATGAGCAGTTCTTC. Amino acid sequence: CASTQGASEYNEQFF. The full variable domain, completed using reference TRBV11-2 and TRBJ2-1, is EAGVAQSPRYKIIEKRQSVAFWCNPISGHATLYWYQQILGQGPKLLIQFQNNGVVDDSQLPKDRFSAERLKGVDSTLKIQPAKLEDSAVYLCASTQGASEYNEQFFGPGTRLTVL.

The CDR3 here is CASSRGSGTGELFF. The CDR3, as DNA: TGTGCCAGCTCACGCGGGAGTGGTACCGGGGAGCTGTTTTTT. V is TRBV6-1 and J is TRBJ2-2; 7 bases are shared with TRBD2. The CDR3 has 14 amino acids. V dropped 8 bases and J dropped 5; count of bases not matched to a gene: 8. Germline V gives CDR1 MNHNS, CDR2 SASEGT.